This entry describes one T cell receptor (beta chain). Authors' methods: From reference gene primer amplification, estimates of nucleated cell counts were derived. Using immunoSEQ multiplex PCR, the repertoire was profiled, and TCRdb retains in-frame clones only, with some absent. V and J calls plus clone size are reproduced from that table; the DNA served to infer D and trimming. The table includes around 86,000 clones, around 87% detected once. Per the germline V gene, CDR1 is SGHRS and CDR2 is YFSETQ. The V and J ends lost 4 bases and 5 bases, in that order; junction bases with no gene match: 6. CDR3 length: 13 amino acids. This sample is drawn from a study of blood T cell repertoires in COVID-19. Study information: The United States, Italy and Spain provided the acute and convalescent COVID-19 samples. In each case, the material was cDNA or gDNA derived from T cells, B-cell-depleted T cells, or PBMCs.

The clonotype comes from a human donor with acute or convalescent COVID-19. The donor label of this sample is uncertain. Sample: peripheral blood. V is TRBV5-1 and J is TRBJ2-7; TRBD1 agrees at 7 bases. The CDR3 nucleotides are TGCGCCAGCAGCATACTACAGGGGAACGAGCAGTACTTC. Its translation: CASSILQGNEQYF.